The 27 T cell receptor beta chains presented below share a single source sample, sequenced in a study of cytomegalovirus exposure and HLA in healthy donors. Method: immunoSEQ multiplex PCR; TCRdb's copy keeps in-frame clones and lacks some. The data contain some 84,000 clones, roughly 91% of them seen just once; the ten biggest clones take up 2.1%. Sequencing input: PBMCs. These receptor sequences come from a man aged 30 to 45 in good health and CMV-seronegative.

This clone was seen a handful of times. This chain connects TRBV19 to TRBJ1-5, with a weak D call TRBD1 (5 bases). In germline, CDR1 is LNHDA, CDR2 SQIVND (reference sequence). V was trimmed by 5 bases and J by 0 bases, leaving 26 bases between them. This CDR3 has 20 amino acids. In DNA form, the CDR3 reads TGTGCCAGTAGTCCCAACCCCCGACAGATAGGGGTATATAGCAATCAGCCCCAGCATTTT. The encoded protein is CASSPNPRQIGVYSNQPQHF.

The chain links TRBV6-4 to TRBJ1-1; tentative D call: TRBD1 (5 bases). This CDR3 has 15 residues. V lost 5 bases and J lost 0, with 13 bases in between. Germline assignment: CDR1 MRHNA and CDR2 SNTAGT. The CDR3 region is CASSPVKDMNTEAFF. The CDR3 DNA reads as TGTGCCAGCAGTCCAGTCAAGGACATGAACACTGAAGCTTTCTTT.

The rearrangement joins TRBV7-9 to TRBJ2-5; TRBD2 is a possible D gene (5 bases). The CDR3 runs to 12 residues. The ends were cut back, 3 bases at V and 5 bases at J, with 7 bases in the middle. Germline V CDR1 and CDR2: SEHNR, FQNEAQ (reference sequence). The CDR3 nucleotides read TGTGCCAGCAGCTTGGTAGCGGAGACCCAGTACTTC. Translation gives CASSLVAETQYF.

About this clone: Other DNA sequences from this sample encode an identical CDR3 as well. This chain uses TRBV5-1 with TRBJ1-5; D not certain. This CDR3 has 15 residues. V was pared by 0 bases and J by 0 bases, with 7 bases between. From germline, CDR1 is SGHRS and CDR2 YFSETQ. In DNA form, the CDR3 reads TGCGCCAGCAGCTTGGGGGGAGATAGCAATCAGCCCCAGCATTTT. This encodes CASSLGGDSNQPQHF.

V is TRBV2 and J is TRBJ2-5; 9 nucleotides agree with TRBD1. The CDR3 has 13 residues. V lost 5 bases to trimming and J lost 3 bases; unmatched junction nucleotides: 1. The germline gives CDR1 SNHLY, CDR2 FYNNEI. The CDR3 nucleotides are TGTGCCAGCAGTACAGGGGGCGAAGAGACCCAGTACTTC. This gives the protein CASSTGGEETQYF.

The chain joins TRBV5-1 to TRBJ1-2; 7 bases are shared with TRBD1. The trim removed 4 bases at V and 6 bases at J, leaving 9 bases unmatched. CDR1 SGHRS and CDR2 YFSETQ come from the germline V gene. The CDR3 consists of 14 residues. CDR3 nucleotides: TGCGCCAGCAGCCTAACCGGGACAGCTCATGGCTACACCTTC. This codes for CASSLTGTAHGYTF.

J is TRBJ1-2 and V is TRBV5-1; 12 nucleotides align to TRBD1. The CDR3 is 18 amino acids. The J segment lost 4 bases and the V segment lost 2 bases, leaving 12 bases of the junction unmatched. CDR1 and CDR2 from the germline V gene are SGHRS and YFSETQ. DNA of the CDR3: TGCGCCAGCAGCTTAAAGACCCAGGGACAGGGGGCGGTCTATGGCTACACCTTC. Translating gives CASSLKTQGQGAVYGYTF. The full variable domain, rest sourced from reference TRBV5-1 and TRBJ1-2, is KAGVTQTPRYLIKTRGQQVTLSCSPISGHRSVSWYQQTPGQGLQFLFEYFSETQRNKGNFPGRFSGRQFSNSRSEMNVSTLELGDSALYLCASSLKTQGQGAVYGYTFGSGTRLTVV.

The genes are TRBV28 and TRBJ1-5; tentatively, D is TRBD1 (5 bases). Germline assignment: CDR1 MDHEN and CDR2 SYDVKM. This CDR3 comprises 14 residues. The V gene lost 2 bases and the J gene lost 7 bases, with 12 bases spanning the gap. The CDR3 is CASSLSIGGQPQHF. For the CDR3, the DNA is TGTGCCAGCAGTTTAAGTATCGGGGGACAGCCCCAGCATTTT. The whole variable domain, remainder taken from reference TRBV28 and TRBJ1-5, is DVKVTQSSRYLVKRTGEKVFLECVQDMDHENMFWYRQDPGLGLRLIYFSYDVKMKEKGDIPEGYSVSREKKERFSLILESASTNQTSMYLCASSLSIGGQPQHFGDGTRLSIL.

The chain recombines TRBV6-1 with TRBJ1-2; D uncertain. CDR3 length: 10 residues. Germline V lookup: CDR1 MNHNS, CDR2 SASEGT. V lost 5 bases to trimming and J lost 8 bases, with 6 bases between them. CDR3: CASSYGGYTF. The CDR3 coding sequence is TGTGCCAGCAGTTACGGGGGCTACACCTTC.

This chain connects TRBV7-9 to TRBJ2-3, with a weak D call TRBD2 (6 bases). Trimming pared 2 bases from V and 1 base from J, leaving 13 bases between. Germline V gene sequence: CDR1 SEHNR, CDR2 FQNEAQ (reference sequence). The CDR3 spans 16 residues. CDR3 sequence reads: CASSLLRGGGTDTQYF. The CDR3 DNA is TGTGCCAGCAGCTTACTTAGGGGCGGGGGCACAGATACGCAGTATTTT.

J is TRBJ2-1 and V is TRBV28; 9 bases map to TRBD2. V trimming: 3 bases; J trimming: 4 bases; junction bases outside the gene matches: 4. Per the germline V gene, CDR1 is MDHEN and CDR2 is SYDVKM. This CDR3 has 15 amino acids. The CDR3 DNA follows: TGTGCCAGCAGTTTCCTAGCGGGGCTTTACAATGAGCAGTTCTTC. Amino acid sequence: CASSFLAGLYNEQFF.

The chain has TRBV5-1 and TRBJ1-2, with TRBD1 as a possible D gene (5 bases). The CDR3 loop spans 14 amino acids. Trimming shortened V by 4 bases and J by 8 bases, and 18 bases separated the two germline ends. Looked up from germline, CDR1 is SGHRS and CDR2 is YFSETQ. CDR3 DNA: TGCGCCAGCAGCCCCCGGGGAGGGGATGGCGGCTACACCTTC. Translating gives CASSPRGGDGGYTF.

The gene calls are TRBV7-9 and TRBJ2-2; no clear D gene. V was trimmed by 5 bases and J by 6 bases, leaving 10 bases between them. Germline CDR1 is SEHNR and CDR2 is FQNEAQ (reference sequence). The CDR3 has 13 amino acids. Written as DNA, the CDR3 is TGTGCCAGCAGCGCCACTGATCCCGGGGAGCTGTTTTTT. It yields the protein CASSATDPGELFF. Using reference TRBV7-9 and TRBJ2-2 for the parts outside the CDR3, the full variable domain is DTGVSQNPRHKITKRGQNVTFRCDPISEHNRLYWYRQTLGQGPEFLTYFQNEAQLEKSRLLSDRFSAERPKGSFSTLEIQRTEQGDSAMYLCASSATDPGELFFGEGSRLTVL.

V gene TRBV11-2 combines with J gene TRBJ2-1; 12 bases fit TRBD1. The CDR3 has 19 amino acids. V shed 5 bases and J 0 bases; nucleotides not matched to a gene: 11. CDR1 and CDR2 from the germline V gene are SGHAT and FQNNGV. The CDR3 nucleotides read TGTGCCAGCAGCGCCCGGGGGGGACAGGGGGCTAGCTCCTACAATGAGCAGTTCTTC. Protein product: CASSARGGQGASSYNEQFF.

The V and J genes are TRBV28 and TRBJ1-1, with D unclear. From germline, CDR1 is MDHEN and CDR2 SYDVKM. This CDR3 is built from 15 residues. Trimming took 5 bases from V and 4 from J, leaving 17 bases between them. CDR3 in DNA: TGTGCCAGCAGTCCGTCGTTACCTCCTAGCACTGAAGCTTTCTTT. This translates into CASSPSLPPSTEAFF.

The chain recombines TRBV5-5 with TRBJ2-2; D is perhaps TRBD1 (6 bases). The germline V gene encodes CDR1 SGHKS and CDR2 YYEKEE (reference sequence). Trimming removed 1 base at V and 1 base at J, with 8 bases between. CDR3 length equals 15 residues. DNA of the CDR3: TGTGCCAGCAGCTTGATGGGACAGAACACCGGGGAGCTGTTTTTT. It yields the protein CASSLMGQNTGELFF.

The rearrangement links TRBV4-2 to TRBJ1-2, with 8 bases aligning to TRBD1. This CDR3 has 13 amino acids. Per the germline V gene, CDR1 is LGHNA and CDR2 is YNFKEQ. The J segment lost 8 bases and the V segment lost 4 bases, leaving 6 bases of the junction unmatched. The CDR3 region has the DNA TGTGCCAGCAGCCTTCAGGGGGCTGAGGGCTACACCTTC. As protein: CASSLQGAEGYTF.

The J gene is TRBJ2-5, the V gene TRBV15; 8 bases agree with TRBD1. CDR1 and CDR2 from the germline V gene are LNHNV and YYDKDF (reference sequence). V trimming: 0 bases; J trimming: 6 bases; junction bases outside the gene matches: 6. CDR3 length: 15 amino acids. The CDR3 DNA reads TGTGCCACCAGCAGAGATAGACAGGGGAGGCAGACCCAGTACTTC. Amino acids: CATSRDRQGRQTQYF.

This chain links TRBV28 with TRBJ1-5; the D gene is possibly TRBD1 (5 bases). CDR1 and CDR2 (germline): MDHEN, SYDVKM. Trimming left V 2 bases short and J 2 bases short, with 13 bases between. The CDR3 loop spans 16 amino acids. This chain's CDR3 is CASSLGGLTGNQPQHF. The CDR3 region has the DNA TGTGCCAGCAGTTTAGGGGGGTTGACGGGCAATCAGCCCCAGCATTTT.

J is TRBJ1-1 and V is TRBV15; no clear D. The V gene lost 6 bases and the J gene lost 2 bases, with 19 bases spanning the gap. Germline CDR1 and CDR2: LNHNV and YYDKDF (reference sequence). The CDR3 has 16 amino acids. The CDR3 bases are TGTGCCACCAGGCCCGTCCTGACTTACGGTAACACTGAAGCTTTCTTT. Protein sequence: CATRPVLTYGNTEAFF.

The chain combines TRBV2 with TRBJ1-5, with TRBD1 identical over 9 bases. The CDR3 sequence is 15 residues long. V was clipped by 6 bases and J by 0 bases; unmatched bases: 3. Looked up from germline, CDR1 is SNHLY and CDR2 is FYNNEI. The CDR3 sequence is CASRGTGFSNQPQHF. The CDR3 DNA sequence: TGTGCCAGCAGAGGGACAGGGTTTAGCAATCAGCCCCAGCATTTT.

The chain is built from TRBV11-2 and TRBJ1-4; no clear D. The CDR3 runs 13 residues. The V and J ends lost 8 bases and 0 bases respectively, with 7 bases between them. CDR1 and CDR2 from the germline V gene are SGHAT and FQNNGV. The CDR3 sequence: CASRYSTNEKLFF. The CDR3 DNA reads as TGTGCCAGCCGGTACTCAACTAATGAAAAACTGTTTTTT.

The V gene is TRBV27, the J gene TRBJ1-1; D uncertain. Germline CDR1 MNHEY, CDR2 SMNVEV (reference sequence). The CDR3 sequence is 14 residues long. Deletions cut 5 bases from V and 2 bases from J, with 12 bases between. The CDR3 sequence is CASSVRVYNTEAFF. The CDR3 coding sequence is TGTGCCAGCAGTGTGCGGGTCTACAACACTGAAGCTTTCTTT.

The chain links TRBV6-1 to TRBJ2-7; possibly TRBD2 for D (6 bases). The CDR3 is 15 amino acids. V dropped 10 bases and J dropped 0 bases, with 19 bases sitting between them. Germline V gene lookup returns CDR1 MNHNS and CDR2 SASEGT. The CDR3 sequence is CATLDTSLSSYEQYF. In nucleotides, the CDR3 is TGTGCCACTTTAGACACTAGCCTTAGCTCCTACGAGCAGTACTTC.

This clone has only a few counts. The chain recombines TRBV6-4 with TRBJ2-3, with 12 bases matching TRBD2. V was clipped by 2 bases and J by 4 bases; unmatched bases: 1. CDR1 is MRHNA and CDR2 is SNTAGT in the germline V gene. The CDR3 is made up of 15 amino acids. The CDR3 nucleotides read TGTGCCAGCAGTGACGGGACTAGCGGGTCAGATACGCAGTATTTT. It yields the protein CASSDGTSGSDTQYF.

The V and J genes are TRBV6-1 and TRBJ1-6, with D unclear. Germline V gene sequence: CDR1 MNHNS, CDR2 SASEGT. The CDR3 sequence is 16 residues long. V lost 0 bases and J 7 bases, leaving 13 bases between the germline ends. The CDR3 DNA follows: TGTGCCAGCAGTGAAGCGGTTATGACTCCAAATTCACCCCTCCACTTT. This encodes CASSEAVMTPNSPLHF.

The chain combines TRBV7-9 with TRBJ2-3; D is unresolved. Germline assignment: CDR1 SEHNR and CDR2 FQNEAQ (reference sequence). This CDR3 is built from 14 residues. Trimming removed 1 base from V and 6 bases from J, with 11 bases in between. In DNA form, the CDR3 reads TGTGCCAGCAGCTTAGGCGAGCGAACGGATACGCAGTATTTT. It codes for CASSLGERTDTQYF.